Listed here are 6 T cell receptor beta chains from one sample, sequenced in a study of T cell repertoires in cytomegalovirus infection (dated by TCRdb to between 2018 and 2020). Sequenced on an Illumina HiSeq 1500. TCRdb reran the public reads through fastp at Q25 and MiXCR, keeping productive beta chains. Rows are combined by CDR3 protein, so each entry shows the most common genes and DNA. This sample is represented by roughly 760,000 distinct CDR3 sequences; roughly 36% of them were singletons. Under 3.5% of the sample belongs to the ten largest clones. The specimen was PBMCs. The receptors shown here come from a human donor in good health (CMV status not recorded). Some clones in this sample may be carry-over from other donors' samples.

This clonotype was observed at least ten times. The chain carries TRBV7-6 and TRBJ2-7, with TRBD1 identical over 9 bases. Looked up from germline, CDR1 is SGHVS and CDR2 is FNYEAQ. V lost 5 bases and J lost 3; bases outside the gene matches: 17. The CDR3 runs to 18 residues. This chain's CDR3 is CASSPNLDPGQGFYEQYF. For the CDR3, the DNA is TGTGCCAGCAGCCCTAACTTAGACCCGGGACAGGGTTTCTACGAGCAGTACTTC.

This clonotype was counted ten times or more. This chain links TRBV7-9 with TRBJ1-1, with D unclear. The CDR3 contains 12 residues. In germline, CDR1 is SEHNR, CDR2 FQNEAQ (reference sequence). The V and J ends lost 11 bases and 4 bases respectively, with 14 bases between them. CDR3 sequence: CAGKTLATEAFF. In nucleotides, the CDR3 is TGTGCCGGAAAGACGCTGGCCACTGAAGCTTTCTTT. Using reference TRBV7-9 and TRBJ1-1 for the parts outside the CDR3, the full variable domain is DTGVSQNPRHKITKRGQNVTFRCDPISEHNRLYWYRQTLGQGPEFLTYFQNEAQLEKSRLLSDRFSAERPKGSFSTLEIQRTEQGDSAMYLCAGKTLATEAFFGQGTRLTVV.

The chain employs TRBV28 and TRBJ1-2; a weak D match, TRBD1 (6 bases). Germline V gene data show CDR1 as MDHEN and CDR2 as SYDVKM. This CDR3 comprises 11 residues. V was clipped by 8 bases and J by 7 bases, with 11 bases between them. In DNA, the CDR3 is TGTGCCAGCGGGGGGCTGGGTGGCTACACCTTC. Translated, it gives CASGGLGGYTF.

Only a few counts were recorded for this clonotype. The chain carries TRBV12-3 or TRBV12-4 and TRBJ2-2; 8 bases align to TRBD1. The CDR3 runs 16 residues. The ends lost 7 bases at V and 7 bases at J; junction bases unmatched: 14. The CDR3 bases are TGTGCCAGCACTGAACGGGACAGGAAGGGAGTCGGGGAGCTGTTTTTT. Protein sequence: CASTERDRKGVGELFF.

This clonotype was picked up many times. This sequence joins TRBV7-2 and TRBJ1-5; D remains ambiguous. This CDR3 is built from 14 residues. Germline CDR1 and CDR2: SGHTA and FQGNSA. V was cut by 2 bases and J by 3 bases, with 8 bases left in between. This CDR3 is CASSLSAANQPQHF. CDR3 sequence (DNA): TGTGCCAGCAGCTTATCGGCTGCCAATCAGCCCCAGCATTTT.

The J gene is TRBJ2-2, the V gene TRBV20-1, with 8 nucleotides matching TRBD1. J lost 5 bases, V lost 7 bases, and 0 bases had no gene match. The CDR3 has 11 amino acids. From germline, CDR1 is DFQATT and CDR2 SNEGSKA (reference sequence). CDR3 residues: CSGQGTGELFF. CDR3 in DNA: TGCAGTGGACAGGGGACCGGGGAGCTGTTTTTT.